The present TCR beta chain was sequenced within a study of T cells in Graves' hyperthyroidism and ophthalmopathy. Trimming took off 1 base at V and 1 base at J, with 9 bases between the two ends. In germline, CDR1 is SGHRS, CDR2 YFSETQ. There are 15 residues in the CDR3. TCR beta CDR3 sequences were amplified from RNA transcripts. The primer set for the first-round RT-PCR of the TCR CDR3 was HTBI. TCRdb recomputed calls from the multiplex PCR reads with MiXCR, one row per CDR3 protein. The data contain more than 300,000 distinct CDR3 sequences, 11% to 15% of them singletons. This clonotype was recorded a few times.

This TCR was sampled from a woman aged 55 to 70 with Graves' hyperthyroidism. The V call is TRBV5-1, the J call TRBJ2-1, with D possibly TRBD2 on 6 matching bases. What was sequenced was blood. The CDR3 sequence is CASSLRAGSYNEQFF. In DNA, the CDR3 is TGCGCCAGCAGCTTGCGGGCGGGATCCTACAATGAGCAGTTCTTC. Looking up the rest from reference TRBV5-1 and TRBJ2-1 gives the full variable domain: KAGVTQTPRYLIKTRGQQVTLSCSPISGHRSVSWYQQTPGQGLQFLFEYFSETQRNKGNFPGRFSGRQFSNSRSEMNVSTLELGDSALYLCASSLRAGSYNEQFFGPGTRLTVL.